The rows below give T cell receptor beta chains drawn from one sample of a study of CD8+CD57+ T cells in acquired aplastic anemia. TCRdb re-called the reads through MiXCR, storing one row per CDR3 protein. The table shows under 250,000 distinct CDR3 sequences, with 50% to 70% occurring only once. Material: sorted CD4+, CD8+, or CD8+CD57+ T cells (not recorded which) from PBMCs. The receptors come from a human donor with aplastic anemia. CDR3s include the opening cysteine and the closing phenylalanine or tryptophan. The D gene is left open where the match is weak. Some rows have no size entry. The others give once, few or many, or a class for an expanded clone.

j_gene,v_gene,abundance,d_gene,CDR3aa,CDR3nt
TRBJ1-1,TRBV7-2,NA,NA,CASSLVGKAFF,TGTGCCAGCAGCTTAGTGGGGAAAGCTTTCTTT
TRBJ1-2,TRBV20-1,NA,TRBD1,CSARPWVGQGYGYTF,TGCAGTGCTAGACCTTGGGTGGGACAGGGCTATGGCTACACCTTC
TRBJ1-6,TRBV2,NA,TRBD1,CASSALGQGNSPLHF,TGTGCCAGCAGTGCGTTGGGACAGGGGAATTCACCCCTCCACTTT
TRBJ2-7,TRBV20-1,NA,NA,CSARGEGTYEQYF,TGCAGTGCTAGAGGTGAGGGTACCTACGAGCAGTACTTC
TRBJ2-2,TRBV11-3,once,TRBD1,CASSSTHPRTSFKQGGTGELFF,TGTGCCAGCAGCTCTACTCACCCTAGGACCTCCTTTAAACAGGGGGGCACCGGGGAGCTGTTTTTT
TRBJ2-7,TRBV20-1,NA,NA,CSAREIRGVEQYF,TGCAGTGCTAGAGAAATCAGGGGGGTAGAGCAGTACTTC
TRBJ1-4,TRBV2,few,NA,CASSDIAGQIFTNEKLFF,TGTGCCAGCAGTGATATCGCCGGACAGATCTTCACTAATGAGAAACTGTTTTTT
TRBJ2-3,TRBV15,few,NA,CATSRGPGILTDTQYF,TGTGCCACCAGCAGAGGGCCCGGGATCCTGACAGATACGCAGTATTTT
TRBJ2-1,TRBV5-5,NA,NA,CASSPGLSVLDEQFF,TGTGCCAGCAGCCCCGGACTATCTGTATTGGATGAGCAGTTCTTC
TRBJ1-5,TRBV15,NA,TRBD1,CATSTRKWTGKDDFGQPQHF,TGTGCCACCAGCACCAGGAAATGGACAGGGAAGGACGATTTTGGGCAGCCCCAGCATTTT
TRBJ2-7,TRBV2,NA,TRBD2,CASSVQGGSFEQYF,TGTGCCAGCAGTGTTCAGGGCGGGAGCTTTGAGCAGTACTTC
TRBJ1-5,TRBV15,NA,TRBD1,CATSRDSTGTYQPQHF,TGTGCCACCAGCAGGGACTCGACAGGGACCTATCAGCCCCAGCATTTT
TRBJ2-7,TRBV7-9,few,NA,CASSLEGPREQYF,TGTGCCAGCAGCTTAGAGGGGCCTCGCGAGCAGTACTTC
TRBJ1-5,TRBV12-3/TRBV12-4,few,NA,CASSLSQGGFGNQPQHF,TGTGCCAGCAGTTTAAGCCAGGGTGGGTTTGGCAATCAGCCCCAGCATTTT
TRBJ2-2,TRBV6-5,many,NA,CASSYSIGYTGELFF,TGTGCCAGCAGTTACTCGATTGGATACACCGGGGAGCTGTTTTTT
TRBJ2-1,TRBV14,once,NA,CATSAWGADLNEQFF,TGTGCCACCAGTGCCTGGGGGGCGGATTTAAATGAGCAGTTCTTC
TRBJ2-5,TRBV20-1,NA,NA,CSAWEAGQETQYF,TGCAGTGCCTGGGAGGCAGGACAAGAGACCCAGTACTTC